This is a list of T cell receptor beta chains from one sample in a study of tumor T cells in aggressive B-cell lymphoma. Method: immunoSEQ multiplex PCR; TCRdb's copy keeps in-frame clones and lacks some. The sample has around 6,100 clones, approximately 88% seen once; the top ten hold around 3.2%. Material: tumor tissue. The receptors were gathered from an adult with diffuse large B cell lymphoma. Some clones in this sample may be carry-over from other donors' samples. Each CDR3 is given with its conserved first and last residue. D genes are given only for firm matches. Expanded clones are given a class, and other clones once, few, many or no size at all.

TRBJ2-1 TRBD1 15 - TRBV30 TGTGCCTGGAGTTACGACAGGGGGCCATACAATGAGCAGTTCTTC CAWSYDRGPYNEQFF
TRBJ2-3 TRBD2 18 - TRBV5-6 TGTGCCAGCAGCTTGGGACTAGCGGGGCTCCCTAGCACAGATACGCAGTATTTT CASSLGLAGLPSTDTQYF
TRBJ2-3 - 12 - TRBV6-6 TGTGCCAGCAGGGGGAGGACAGATACGCAGTATTTT CASRGRTDTQYF
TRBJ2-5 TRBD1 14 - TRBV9 TGTGCCAGCAGCTTGACAGGGTCCCAAGAGACCCAGTACTTC CASSLTGSQETQYF
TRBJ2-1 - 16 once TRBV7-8 TGTGCCAGCAGCTTTGGGGGGGACAGGCGATACAATGAGCAGTTCTTC CASSFGGDRRYNEQFF
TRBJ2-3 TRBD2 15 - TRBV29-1 TGCAGCGTTGGGGGGACTAGCGGGAGGGCAGATACGCAGTATTTT CSVGGTSGRADTQYF
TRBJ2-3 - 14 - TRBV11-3 TGTGCCAGCAGCTCCAGGAACCCCACAGATACGCAGTATTTT CASSSRNPTDTQYF
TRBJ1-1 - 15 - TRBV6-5 TGTGCCAGCAGTTTATACAGCTTTACGAACACTGAAGCTTTCTTT CASSLYSFTNTEAFF
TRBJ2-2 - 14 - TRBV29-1 TGCAGCGTCCGCAGGGACTCCAACACCGGGGAGCTGTTTTTT CSVRRDSNTGELFF
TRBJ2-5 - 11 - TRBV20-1 TGTGACCAGGGGAATAAAGAGACCCAGTACTTC CDQGNKETQYF
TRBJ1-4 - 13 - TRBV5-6 TGTGCCAGCAGCTCGGACATTAATGAAAAACTGTTTTTT CASSSDINEKLFF
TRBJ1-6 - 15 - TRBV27 TGTGCCAGCAGTTTAATAAGACAGGTGGATTCACCCCTCCACTTT CASSLIRQVDSPLHF
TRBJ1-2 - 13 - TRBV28 TGTGCCAGCAGTTCCGACAGTCCCCACGGCTACACCTTC CASSSDSPHGYTF
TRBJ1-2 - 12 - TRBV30 TGTGCCTGGAGTAGGCCAGGTGGGGGCTACACCTTC CAWSRPGGGYTF
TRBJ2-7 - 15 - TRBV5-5 TGTGCCAGCAGCTTGCAGGGTAAGGGGCCCGGGGAGCAGTACTTC CASSLQGKGPGEQYF
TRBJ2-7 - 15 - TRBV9 TGTGCCAGCAGCGTATTAGACGGGACAACCTACGAGCAGTACTTC CASSVLDGTTYEQYF
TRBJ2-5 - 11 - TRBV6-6 TGTGCCAGCAGTTACGGCGAGACCCAGTACTTC CASSYGETQYF
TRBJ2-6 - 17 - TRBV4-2 TGTGCCAGCAGCCAAGATCTAGGCGAATCTGGGGCCAACGTCCTGACTTTC CASSQDLGESGANVLTF
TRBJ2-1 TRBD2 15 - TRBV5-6 TGTGCCAGCAGCTTGGTTGAGGCGGGAGGGGATGAGCAGTTCTTC CASSLVEAGGDEQFF
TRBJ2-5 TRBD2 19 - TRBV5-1 TGCGCCAGCAGCTTGGCCGGAAGGTGGGGGGGTGAGGGCCAAGAGACCCAGTACTTC CASSLAGRWGGEGQETQYF
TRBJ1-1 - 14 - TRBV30 TGTGCCTGGTACCCGGGACACGGGGATTTTGAAGCTTTCTTT CAWYPGHGDFEAFF
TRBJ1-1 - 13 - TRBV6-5 TGTGCCACCGGAGACAGGATGAACACTGAAGCTTTCTTT CATGDRMNTEAFF
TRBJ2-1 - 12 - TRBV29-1 TGCAGCGTAGGTTCGGGGTACAATGAGCAGTTCTTC CSVGSGYNEQFF
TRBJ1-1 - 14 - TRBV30 TGTGCCTGGAGCAAACAAGGGGGTCGGGCTGAAGCTTTCTTT CAWSKQGGRAEAFF
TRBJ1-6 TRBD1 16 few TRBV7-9 TGTGCCAGCAGCTCCCTCAGGGGGCGCGGGGATTCACCCCTCCACTTT CASSSLRGRGDSPLHF
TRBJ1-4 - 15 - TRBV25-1 TGTGCCAGCAGTGATCCCCGGGGAGATGGTGAAAAACTGTTTTTT CASSDPRGDGEKLFF
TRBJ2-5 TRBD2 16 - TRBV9 TGTGCCAGCAGCGTAGATCTTGGCGGGAGTTCAGAGACCCAGTACTTC CASSVDLGGSSETQYF
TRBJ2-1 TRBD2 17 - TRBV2 TGTGCCAGCAAAGGGACTAGCGATTCCCCCTATTACAATGAGCAGTTCTTC CASKGTSDSPYYNEQFF